This passage covers 9 T cell receptor beta chains from one sample sequenced in a study of early stage breast cancer tumors listed by TCRdb under 2017. Library preparation used the immunoSEQ multiplex PCR assay. TCRdb mirrors the immuneACCESS table, restricted to in-frame sequences. Some clones are absent from its copies; in checked studies, under half trace to an unresolved V gene, and the reason for the others is unknown. The sample contains around 40,000 clones, about 68% of them found a single time. The ten largest account for roughly 7% of the sample. Input material: blood. The receptor set was obtained from a person in their sixties with breast cancer.

The V gene is TRBV9, the J gene TRBJ1-6; no reliable D call. The CDR3 extends over 17 amino acids. Germline V gives CDR1 SGDLS, CDR2 YYNGEE. Trimming cost V 4 bases and J 4 bases, with 18 bases left between them. The CDR3 region is CASSPKVEISYNSPLHF. The CDR3 DNA reads as TGTGCCAGCAGCCCGAAGGTTGAGATCTCATATAATTCACCCCTCCACTTT. Supplemented by reference TRBV9 and TRBJ1-6, the full variable domain reads DSGVTQTPKHLITATGQRVTLRCSPRSGDLSVYWYQQSLDQGLQFLIQYYNGEERAKGNILERFSAQQFPDLHSELNLSSLELGDSALYFCASSPKVEISYNSPLHFGNGTRLTVT.

The chain joins TRBV19 to TRBJ2-5; D might be TRBD1 (6 bases). Germline V gene data show CDR1 as LNHDA and CDR2 as SQIVND (reference sequence). CDR3 length: 14 amino acids. Trimming pared 6 bases from V and 2 bases from J, leaving 13 bases between. CDR3 loop: CASSPQGVQETQYF. CDR3 DNA sequence: TGTGCCAGTAGCCCACAGGGAGTACAAGAGACCCAGTACTTC.

This clone appeared a few times. This chain uses TRBV13 with TRBJ1-2; 8 bases agree with TRBD1. The V gene end was trimmed by 4 bases and the J gene end by 3 bases; junction bases not matched to a gene: 10. CDR3 length: 16 residues. CDR1 is PRHDT, CDR2 FYEKMQ, per germline (reference sequence). The CDR3 loop is CASSSRAETGDYGYTF. The CDR3 DNA is TGTGCCAGCAGCTCACGGGCCGAGACAGGGGACTATGGCTACACCTTC. The variable domain in full, with the rest retrieved from reference TRBV13 and TRBJ1-2, is AAGVIQSPRHLIKEKRETATLKCYPIPRHDTVYWYQQGPGQDPQFLISFYEKMQSDKGSIPDRFSAQQFSDYHSELNMSSLELGDSALYFCASSSRAETGDYGYTFGSGTRLTVV.

This chain links TRBV19 with TRBJ1-5; D ambiguous. The V end lost 3 bases, the J end lost 0 bases, and 9 bases lay between the germline ends. The CDR3 runs 15 residues. The V gene's germline CDR1 is LNHDA and CDR2 SQIVND (reference sequence). The CDR3 loop reads CASSIWTASNQPQHF. In nucleotides, the CDR3 is TGTGCCAGTAGTATTTGGACGGCTAGCAATCAGCCCCAGCATTTT. Full variable domain (outside the CDR3, taken from reference TRBV19 and TRBJ1-5): DGGITQSPKYLFRKEGQNVTLSCEQNLNHDAMYWYRQDPGQGLRLIYYSQIVNDFQKGDIAEGYSVSREKKESFPLTVTSAQKNPTAFYLCASSIWTASNQPQHFGDGTRLSIL.

V gene TRBV5-1 combines with J gene TRBJ1-6, with D tentatively TRBD1 (5 bases). CDR1 is SGHRS, CDR2 YFSETQ, per germline. This CDR3 has 14 residues. The ends were cut back, 0 bases at V and 6 bases at J, with 7 bases in the middle. CDR3 loop: CASSLGDPNSPLHF. CDR3 DNA: TGCGCCAGCAGCTTGGGGGACCCTAATTCACCCCTCCACTTT.

The V call is TRBV29-1, the J call TRBJ2-3, with TRBD2 matching over 7 bases. The length of the CDR3 is 15 residues. Germline CDR1 SQVTM, CDR2 ANQGSEA. Trimming removed 2 bases from V and 0 bases from J; junction bases left unmatched: 5. The CDR3 sequence is CSVETLATSTDTQYF. The CDR3 DNA follows: TGCAGCGTTGAAACACTAGCGACCAGCACAGATACGCAGTATTTT.

The chain uses TRBV2 and TRBJ1-5; TRBD1 aligns across 10 bases. V gave up 8 bases and J gave up 2 bases; unmatched junction bases: 9. The CDR3 has 16 amino acids. Germline CDR1 is SNHLY and CDR2 is FYNNEI. The CDR3, as DNA: TGTGCCAGCCAGGACAGGGGGGTTCGGGGCAATCAGCCCCAGCATTTT. Translation gives CASQDRGVRGNQPQHF.

The chain uses TRBV6-6 and TRBJ2-5; TRBD2 matches 9 bases. The CDR3 runs 13 residues. The germline CDR1 and CDR2 sequences are MNHNY and SVGAGI (reference sequence). V lost 2 bases, J lost 5 bases, and 0 bases stayed unmatched. This CDR3 is CASSYTSGETQYF. CDR3 nucleotide sequence: TGTGCCAGCAGTTACACTAGCGGGGAGACCCAGTACTTC.

This chain uses TRBV7-9 with TRBJ2-7; unclear D gene. V lost 3 bases to trimming and J lost 4 bases, with 4 bases between them. In germline, CDR1 is SEHNR, CDR2 FQNEAQ (reference sequence). The CDR3 is made up of 11 amino acids. CDR3: CASSFRYEQYF. The CDR3 DNA follows: TGTGCCAGCAGCTTTCGGTACGAGCAGTACTTC.